This TCR beta chain was captured by sequencing in a study of blood T cell repertoires in COVID-19. In the study overall: There were acute and convalescent COVID-19 samples, and they came from the United States, Italy and Spain. Sources were T cells, B-cell-depleted T cells, or PBMCs; the material itself was cDNA or gDNA.

In the original analysis: By means of reference gene primer amplification, nucleated cell counts were estimated. Data came from immunoSEQ multiplex PCR; TCRdb stores just in-frame clones and leaves some out. The V and J calls and clone size were taken over from that table, and D and trimming were inferred from the DNA. The data hold approximately 190,000 clones, with about 80% observed a single time. Germline V gives CDR1 LNHDA, CDR2 SQIVND (reference sequence). The V and J ends lost 6 bases and 6 bases, in that order; junction bases with no gene match: 18. This CDR3 is 19 amino acids long. This clonotype was sampled from a human donor with acute or convalescent COVID-19. The donor label of this sample is uncertain. The chain employs TRBV19 and TRBJ1-6, with 9 bases fitting TRBD1. Material: peripheral blood. In DNA, the CDR3 is TGTGCCAGTAGACGGACAGGGGCCACGTTGTTGTCGGTTAATTCACCCCTCCACTTT. This gives the protein CASRRTGATLLSVNSPLHF.